The clone carrying this TCR beta chain has more than one count but fewer than ten. The antigen is undetermined. The source of the sample is a study of regulatory T cells in long-lasting Graves disease. Points from the study as a whole: TCR diversity was lower in persistent than newly diagnosed Graves' disease.

J lost 7 bases, V lost 4 bases, and 10 bases had no gene match. CDR3 size: 15 residues. CDR1 is KGHDR, CDR2 SFDVKD, per germline. Time point in this sample: newly diagnosed GD, antithyroid drugs for less than 3 months. Researchers made the TCR library from RNA that was extracted from PBMCs. Construction of TCR beta libraries relied on iRepertoire HTBI primers and on Arm-PCR targeting CDR3 regions. TCRdb recomputed calls from the multiplex PCR reads with MiXCR, one row per CDR3 protein. In the table there are 300,000 to 400,000 distinct CDR3 sequences, approximately 16% of which are singletons. This sample also belongs to another study, concerning T cells in Graves' hyperthyroidism and ophthalmopathy. Per that study: RT-PCR in the first round (using the HTBI primer set) targeted the TCR CDR3.

This specimen was peripheral blood mononuclear cells (PBMCs), taken at new diagnosis, from a patient treated with antithyroid drugs. The chain couples TRBV24-1 to TRBJ2-3, with 7 nucleotides matching TRBD1. The sequence was collected from a man aged 35-49 years with Graves disease. This chain's CDR3 is CATSEQGQHMNTQYF. CDR3 sequence (DNA): TGTGCCACCAGTGAACAGGGGCAACACATGAATACGCAGTATTTT.